Listed here are 7 T cell receptor beta chains from one sample, sequenced in a study of breast tumors, draining lymph nodes, adjacent tissues. MiXCR, applied by TCRdb to the multiplex PCR reads, yields one record per CDR3 protein. The sample lists 30,000 to 40,000 distinct CDR3 sequences; approximately 37% were seen once. Sequencing input: breast tumor tissue. These receptors were obtained from a female donor with breast cancer. Some clones in this sample may be carry-over from other donors' samples.

This clonotype was observed at least ten times. The V call is TRBV5-1, the J call TRBJ2-6; the match to TRBD1 covers 8 bases. The V segment lost 4 bases and the J segment 0 bases; nucleotides outside the gene matches: 12. Germline values: CDR1 SGHRS, CDR2 YFSETQ. CDR3 length: 19 amino acids. CDR3 nucleotide sequence: TGCGCCAGCAGCCCGGGACGGTCGGGACAGGACTCTGGGGCCAACGTCCTGACTTTC. It translates to CASSPGRSGQDSGANVLTF.

This clonotype was observed at least ten times. The chain joins TRBV6-2 or TRBV6-3 to TRBJ2-7; the D is unclear. Per the germline V gene, CDR1 is MNHEY and CDR2 is SVGEGT. Trimming took off 9 bases at V and 5 bases at J, with 20 bases between the two ends. This CDR3 spans 14 amino acids. The CDR3 region has the DNA TGTGCCAGTACCAGAAGGGTCGGCGGCGACGAGCAGTACTTC. Its protein product is CASTRRVGGDEQYF.

This clonotype occurred many times. The V call is TRBV7-9, the J call TRBJ2-7, with 8 bases lining up with TRBD1. V trimming: 5 bases; J trimming: 4 bases; junction bases outside the gene matches: 10. CDR1 is SEHNR, CDR2 FQNEAQ, per germline (reference sequence). This CDR3 is built from 15 residues. CDR3 region: CASSPRTGKGYEQYF. CDR3 nucleotide sequence: TGTGCCAGCAGCCCTCGGACAGGGAAAGGATACGAGCAGTACTTC.

The chain couples TRBV28 to TRBJ1-3; D is uncertain. CDR1 MDHEN and CDR2 SYDVKM come from the germline V gene. This CDR3 is 12 amino acids long. Trimming left V 5 bases short and J 4 bases short, with 6 bases between. Here the CDR3 reads CASSPQGNTIYF. For the CDR3, the DNA is TGTGCCAGCAGTCCCCAGGGAAACACCATATATTTT.

This clonotype has a count of ten or more. V gene TRBV2 combines with J gene TRBJ2-2; D is uncertain. Germline assignment: CDR1 SNHLY and CDR2 FYNNEI. Trimming cost V 0 bases and J 4 bases, with 3 bases left between them. The CDR3 loop spans 13 amino acids. The CDR3 is CASSEAFTGELFF. The CDR3 coding sequence is TGTGCCAGCAGTGAAGCGTTCACCGGGGAGCTGTTTTTT. The entire variable domain, with the rest obtained from reference TRBV2 and TRBJ2-2, is as follows: EPEVTQTPSHQVTQMGQEVILRCVPISNHLYFYWYRQILGQKVEFLVSFYNNEISEKSEIFDDQFSVERPDGSNFTLKIRSTKLEDSAMYFCASSEAFTGELFFGEGSRLTVL.

This clonotype was found many times. The chain uses TRBV3-1 and TRBJ1-6; D is undetermined. The germline CDR1 and CDR2 sequences are LGHDT and YNNKEL (reference sequence). The CDR3 runs 14 residues. The germline V and J ends were trimmed by 1 base and 11 bases, with 12 bases remaining between them. CDR3 sequence: CASSQVVGRTPLHF. DNA of the CDR3: TGTGCCAGCAGCCAAGTAGTGGGCCGCACACCCCTCCACTTT.

This clonotype came up many times. The chain joins TRBV6-6 to TRBJ1-2; D remains ambiguous. V was trimmed by 5 bases and J by 5 bases, leaving 12 bases between them. CDR1 MNHNY and CDR2 SVGAGI come from the germline V gene (reference sequence). This CDR3 region has 13 residues. The CDR3 DNA sequence: TGTGCCAGCAGTGAAGGACGGAAATATGGCTACACCTTC. It encodes CASSEGRKYGYTF.